The sequence of this T cell receptor (beta chain) was determined in a study of T cell responses to AZD1222 COVID-19 vaccine. Study summary: Investigators merged groups given second doses at roughly 4 or roughly 12 weeks.

TCRdb's table, derived via immunoSEQ multiplex PCR, lists solely in-frame clones and lacks some. The profile covers about 140,000 clones, with almost 95% appearing a single time and approximately 2.2% taken by the ten largest. On this clone itself: Its antigen remains unknown.

Overall study findings and caveats: CD4 TCRs linked to vaccination spanned spike, dominating at 160-218 and 743-854.

This specimen consisted of peripheral blood, obtained on day 0 of AZD1222 vaccination. The sequence was obtained from an adult in good health.

CDR3 in amino acids: CASSLGRGSNQPQHF. The CDR3 DNA follows: TGTGCCAGCAGTCTGGGCCGGGGGAGCAATCAGCCCCAGCATTTT. The rearrangement uses TRBV2 and TRBJ1-5, with D maybe TRBD1 (5 bases). The ends were cut back, 5 bases at V and 1 base at J, with 12 bases in the middle. Germline V gene sequence: CDR1 SNHLY, CDR2 FYNNEI. This CDR3 region has 15 residues.